Presented here are 2 T cell receptor beta chains from one specimen sequenced in a study of memory CD4+ T cells and cytomegalovirus serostatus. Clones were read by immunoSEQ multiplex PCR, and TCRdb kept only the in-frame ones, dropping some. The table includes about 82,000 clones, 80% detected once. The sort gate was single viable CD3+CD4+CD8-CD45RO+ cells for memory CD4+ T cells. Sequenced sample: memory CD4+ T cells from blood. The source is an adult in good health and CMV-seronegative.

As to this clone: Other DNA sequences in the same sample also yield this CDR3. The rearrangement uses TRBV2 and TRBJ1-1; D perhaps matches TRBD1 (6 bases). This CDR3 contains 11 residues. Trimming cost V 6 bases and J 8 bases, with 10 bases left between them. CDR1 and CDR2 from the germline V gene are SNHLY and FYNNEI. The CDR3 nucleotides read TGTGCCAGCAGGCAAACAGGGGAAGCTTTCTTT. It codes for CASRQTGEAFF.

The V call is TRBV7-2, the J call TRBJ1-4, with TRBD1 identical over 11 bases. The CDR3 totals 15 residues. V lost 5 bases and J lost 7; bases outside the gene matches: 6. CDR1 SGHTA and CDR2 FQGNSA come from the germline V gene. CDR3 residues: CASSPLGTGGEKLFF. The CDR3 region has the DNA TGTGCCAGCAGCCCTCTTGGGACAGGGGGTGAAAAACTGTTTTTT.